The 27 T cell receptor beta chains listed next were all sequenced from one sample in a study of regulatory T cells in long-lasting Graves disease. Time point: persistent/refractory GD, antithyroid drugs over 5 years with positive TRAb. The TCR library was made from RNA extracted from PBMCs. Arm-PCR of CDR3 regions and iRepertoire HTBI primers were the basis on which TCR beta libraries were built. TCRdb analysed the multiplex PCR reads with MiXCR anew, one entry per CDR3 protein. Among roughly 400,000 distinct CDR3 sequences, roughly 21% were seen once, and the ten largest hold roughly an eighth. The specimen comprised peripheral blood mononuclear cells (PBMCs), sampled when the disease was refractory, from a patient treated with antithyroid drugs. Receptor source: a female donor with Graves disease.

This clonotype was recorded many times. The V and J genes are TRBV6-1 and TRBJ2-7, with D possibly matching TRBD1 (6 bases). Germline CDR1 reads MNHNS; CDR2 reads SASEGT. V lost 6 bases and J 4 bases, leaving 13 bases between the germline ends. The CDR3 runs to 13 residues. CDR3 protein: CASSPRGGYEQYF. The CDR3 coding sequence is TGTGCCAGCAGCCCCCGAGGGGGTTACGAGCAGTACTTC.

The rearrangement links TRBV6-1 to TRBJ2-1, with D unresolved. The V end was cut by 5 bases, the J end by 2 bases, with 16 bases between. This CDR3 has 16 amino acids. The germline gives CDR1 MNHNS, CDR2 SASEGT. The CDR3 nucleotides are TGTGCCAGCAGTCTCAATGGGCCGGACGCCTACAATGAGCAGTTCTTC. Its protein is CASSLNGPDAYNEQFF.

The gene calls are TRBV29-1 and TRBJ2-2, with a weak D call TRBD1 (5 bases). V dropped 6 bases and J dropped 4 bases, with 12 bases sitting between them. This CDR3 region has 13 residues. Germline values: CDR1 SQVTM, CDR2 ANQGSEA. The chain's CDR3 is CSVRRGTTGELFF. DNA for the CDR3: TGCAGCGTCAGAAGGGGCACCACCGGGGAGCTGTTTTTT.

This chain joins TRBV10-3 and TRBJ1-4; D unclear. The V and J ends lost 8 bases and 6 bases respectively, with 13 bases between them. In germline, CDR1 is ENHRY, CDR2 SYGVKD. CDR3 length equals 13 residues. CDR3: CAIGPQEDEKLFF. The CDR3 region has the DNA TGTGCCATCGGCCCTCAAGAGGATGAAAAACTGTTTTTT.

This chain connects TRBV4-1 to TRBJ2-5; TRBD1 matches 8 bases. After removal of 1 base from V and 1 base from J, the junction contained 8 bases not matched to a gene. This CDR3 contains 17 residues. Germline CDR1 reads MGHRA; CDR2 reads YSYEKL. The CDR3 DNA reads TGCGCCAGCAGCCAAGGACAGGGGCCTTTACTCCAAGAGACCCAGTACTTC. Translated, it gives CASSQGQGPLLQETQYF.

This clonotype was observed at least ten times. CDR3 nucleotides: TGCAGTGCTAGAGGAGGGGGGGATGTGGACATTCAGTACTTC. Its protein is CSARGGGDVDIQYF. This chain connects TRBV20-1 to TRBJ2-4; possibly TRBD2 for D (7 bases). The CDR3 consists of 14 residues. In germline, CDR1 is DFQATT, CDR2 SNEGSKA (reference sequence). V shed 1 base and J shed 8 bases, with 15 bases lying between them.

Ten or more counts support this clonotype. CDR3 protein: CASLADGETQYF. The CDR3 bases are TGTGCCAGCCTAGCTGACGGAGAGACCCAGTACTTC. This sequence joins TRBV2 and TRBJ2-5; D is possibly TRBD2 (5 bases). The CDR3 runs 12 residues. CDR1 is SNHLY and CDR2 is FYNNEI in the germline V gene. Trimming cost V 8 bases and J 4 bases, with 11 bases left between them.

Worth noting for this clonotype: Given a much more abundant clone one base away, this may be a read error. The chain has TRBV27 and TRBJ1-5; 7 nucleotides agree with TRBD1. The ends lost 8 bases at V and 4 bases at J; junction bases unmatched: 5. The length of the CDR3 is 13 residues. Germline V gene lookup returns CDR1 MNHEY and CDR2 SMNVEV (reference sequence). The CDR3 spells CASAKTGNQPQHF. Written as DNA, the CDR3 is TGTGCCAGCGCCAAGACAGGGAATCAGCCCCAGCATTTT.

This clonotype has at least ten counts. V gene TRBV6-2 or TRBV6-3 combines with J gene TRBJ2-7, with D hard to call. This CDR3 region has 11 residues. Trimming removed 6 bases from V and 3 bases from J, with 6 bases in between. Germline V gives CDR1 MNHEY, CDR2 SVGEGT. The CDR3 nucleotides are TGTGCCAGCAGGGGTAACTACGAGCAGTACTTC. Its protein is CASRGNYEQYF.

The J gene is TRBJ2-2, the V gene TRBV20-1; D perhaps matches TRBD1 (7 bases). Between the trimmed V and J ends, which lost 6 bases and 0 bases, there was a span of 14 bases. Germline CDR1 is DFQATT and CDR2 is SNEGSKA (reference sequence). This CDR3 has 15 amino acids. CDR3 loop: CSAEGQLANTGELFF. In DNA form, the CDR3 reads TGCAGTGCGGAGGGACAGCTCGCGAACACCGGGGAGCTGTTTTTT.

This clonotype was detected ten times or more. V is TRBV12-3 or TRBV12-4 and J is TRBJ2-1; D gene ambiguous. V was cut by 1 base and J by 0 bases, with 7 bases left in between. The CDR3 has 15 residues. CDR3 coding DNA: TGTGCCAGCAGTTTAGACAGAAGCTCCTACAATGAGCAGTTCTTC. Protein product: CASSLDRSSYNEQFF.

Ten or more counts support this clonotype. The J gene is TRBJ2-2, the V gene TRBV28, with 12 bases fitting TRBD2. Germline V CDR1 and CDR2: MDHEN, SYDVKM. The junction had 6 bases not matched to a gene; V was cut back by 6 bases and J by 7 bases. The CDR3 sequence is 15 residues long. This CDR3 reads CASRRLAGDGGELFF. Here the CDR3 DNA reads TGTGCCAGCAGACGACTAGCGGGAGATGGCGGGGAGCTGTTTTTT.

Many counts were recorded for this clonotype. CDR3: CASSFREGHEQYF. In nucleotides, the CDR3 is TGTGCCAGCAGTTTCCGGGAGGGCCACGAGCAGTACTTC. The chain uses TRBV12-3 or TRBV12-4 and TRBJ2-7, with 8 bases lining up with TRBD2. The CDR3 has 13 residues. V was clipped by 3 bases and J by 5 bases; unmatched bases: 3.

V and J are TRBV5-1 and TRBJ2-7, with 13 positions matching TRBD2. With V trimmed by 4 bases and J by 5 bases, 15 bases remained unmatched. The CDR3 loop spans 18 amino acids. Germline CDR1 and CDR2: SGHRS and YFSETQ. Here the CDR3 DNA reads TGCGCCAGCAGCCCAAAGAACCCCGGACTAGCGGGAGATAACGAGCAGTACTTC. It encodes CASSPKNPGLAGDNEQYF.

The chain joins TRBV20-1 to TRBJ2-7; the match to TRBD1 covers 7 bases. This CDR3 contains 14 residues. CDR1 and CDR2 from the germline V gene are DFQATT and SNEGSKA (reference sequence). V lost 0 bases and J lost 2; bases outside the gene matches: 4. The chain's CDR3 is CSARDEGQPYEQYF. In DNA, the CDR3 is TGCAGTGCTAGAGATGAGGGACAGCCCTACGAGCAGTACTTC.

CDR3 amino acids: CASSSSRGADYCNEQFF. CDR3 coding DNA: TGTGCCAGCAGTTCCTCCCGGGGGGCGGACTACTGCAATGAGCAGTTCTTC. The J gene is TRBJ2-1, the V gene TRBV28; maybe TRBD2 (7 bases). Per the germline V gene, CDR1 is MDHEN and CDR2 is SYDVKM. The CDR3 extends over 17 amino acids. Trimming cost V 4 bases and J 6 bases, with 22 bases left between them.

This clonotype appeared a single time. The chain's CDR3 is CASSQASGSTTDTQYF. CDR3 nucleotide sequence: TGCGCCAGCAGCCAAGCTAGCGGGAGTACCACAGATACGCAGTATTTT. The rearrangement links TRBV4-1 to TRBJ2-3; TRBD2 matches at 10 bases. Germline trimming cut 1 base from V and 2 bases from J; bases unmatched to any gene: 3. Germline CDR1 and CDR2: MGHRA and YSYEKL. CDR3 length equals 16 residues.

This clonotype has just a few counts. The V gene is TRBV29-1, the J gene TRBJ2-7; tentatively, D is TRBD1 (5 bases). Germline-derived CDR1 and CDR2 are SQVTM and ANQGSEA. This CDR3 comprises 13 residues. Trimming removed 1 base at V and 2 bases at J, with 9 bases between. CDR3 region: CSVEGDRTYEQYF. The CDR3 DNA reads TGCAGCGTTGAAGGTGACAGAACCTACGAGCAGTACTTC.

At least ten counts were recorded for this clonotype. The chain links TRBV2 to TRBJ2-2, with 8 bases that match TRBD1. The germline CDR1 and CDR2 sequences are SNHLY and FYNNEI. V dropped 6 bases and J dropped 1; count of bases not matched to a gene: 4. CDR3 length: 15 residues. CDR3 sequence reads: CASSEGTGNTGELFF. The CDR3 nucleotides read TGTGCCAGCAGCGAGGGGACAGGGAACACCGGGGAGCTGTTTTTT.

This clonotype was detected ten times or more. CDR3 sequence reads: CASRSGEAAKNIQYF. The CDR3 DNA reads as TGTGCCAGCAGATCCGGAGAGGCGGCCAAAAACATTCAGTACTTC. The chain joins TRBV28 to TRBJ2-4; D remains ambiguous. The germline gives CDR1 MDHEN, CDR2 SYDVKM. The V end was cut by 6 bases, the J end by 1 base, with 13 bases between. CDR3 length: 15 amino acids.

This clonotype showed up many times. J is TRBJ2-5 and V is TRBV18; D uncertain. The CDR3 covers 13 residues. Germline values: CDR1 KGHSH, CDR2 LQKENI. The V end was cut by 3 bases, the J end by 2 bases, with 7 bases between. CDR3 DNA sequence: TGTGCCAGCTCACCGAACCTACAAGAGACCCAGTACTTC. It yields the protein CASSPNLQETQYF.

This clonotype was observed a handful of times. The V and J genes are TRBV5-1 and TRBJ2-2; a possible D gene is TRBD1 (5 bases). The CDR3 extends over 14 amino acids. In germline, CDR1 is SGHRS, CDR2 YFSETQ. V lost 2 bases, J lost 1 base, and 6 bases lay in between. The CDR3 loop is CASSFRENTGELFF. The CDR3 coding sequence is TGCGCCAGCAGCTTCAGGGAGAACACCGGGGAGCTGTTTTTT.

This clonotype was recorded at least ten times. The chain combines TRBV6-6 with TRBJ2-5; D uncertain. Germline CDR1 is MNHNY and CDR2 is SVGAGI (reference sequence). V gave up 0 bases and J gave up 5 bases, with 13 bases separating them. This CDR3 has 15 amino acids. CDR3: CASSYSILVGETQYF. CDR3 sequence (DNA): TGTGCCAGCAGTTACTCGATCCTAGTGGGGGAGACCCAGTACTTC.

Remarks on this clonotype: This sequence may be a read error, since a much larger clone differs from it by one base. This chain links TRBV20-1 with TRBJ2-2, with a possible D match to TRBD2 (5 bases). The CDR3 is made up of 13 amino acids. Germline CDR1 and CDR2: DFQATT and SNEGSKA (reference sequence). CDR3 bases: TGCAGTGCTAGTCTGTTGAACACCGGGGAGCTGTCTTTT. Its protein product is CSASLLNTGELSF.

This clonotype appeared many times. The chain carries TRBV2 and TRBJ2-7; the D call may be TRBD1 or TRBD2 (5 bases each). V was cut by 8 bases and J by 6 bases, with 14 bases left in between. Germline values: CDR1 SNHLY, CDR2 FYNNEI. This CDR3 contains 12 residues. The CDR3 here is CASGVRGGEQYF. In nucleotides, the CDR3 is TGTGCCAGCGGAGTCCGTGGGGGCGAGCAGTACTTC.

This clonotype showed up many times. This chain links TRBV12-3 or TRBV12-4 with TRBJ2-4; 7 nucleotides align to TRBD1. This CDR3 contains 12 residues. The V gene end was trimmed by 5 bases and the J gene end by 10 bases; junction bases not matched to a gene: 5. CDR3 sequence (DNA): TGTGCCAGCAGTGGCGACAGGGTGATTCAGTACTTC. It is translated as CASSGDRVIQYF.

Many counts were recorded for this clonotype. The chain links TRBV18 to TRBJ1-5; D gene ambiguous. This CDR3 has 13 amino acids. V was clipped by 3 bases and J by 8 bases, with 11 bases between them. Germline values: CDR1 KGHSH, CDR2 LQKENI. DNA of the CDR3: TGTGCCAGCTCACCGGACCTGTCGGAGCCCCAGCATTTT. Encoded protein: CASSPDLSEPQHF.